This TCR beta chain was retrieved from a study of blood T cells in healthy people across ages. The study's findings and limits: As naive T cell percentage varied, TCR beta diversity correlated strongly with it. Reliance upon unsorted PBMCs precluded definitive naive versus antigen-experienced comparison.

Concerning this clonotype itself: Its specificity is unknown.

The authors ran a second PCR of 7 to 11 cycles using a sample-barcoded 5' primer and a J-beta primer mix. Any given sample supplied a minimum of 2.5 million CDR3-containing paired-end reads. TCRdb redid the calling of the 5' RACE reads with MiXCR, one entry per CDR3 protein. The repertoire holds 1 million to 1.2 million distinct CDR3 sequences, with 35% to 40% as singletons. This CDR3 has 14 amino acids. Deletions cut 0 bases from V and 13 bases from J, with 13 bases between. From germline, CDR1 is MGHRA and CDR2 YSYEKL. This clonotype was sampled from a man aged 18 to 35 in good health. The sample was blood. The V and J genes are TRBV4-1 and TRBJ1-6; D gene ambiguous. The CDR3 sequence is CASSQDQLISPLHF. CDR3 DNA sequence: TGCGCCAGCAGCCAAGATCAATTAATATCGCCCCTCCACTTT.